Below, 17 T cell receptor beta chains from the same sample are listed, as sequenced in a study of T and B cells in COVID-19 patients (TCRdb year 2020). Genomic DNA extracted from blood, in amounts of roughly 240-550 ng, served as the starting material for amplifying TRB repertoires. Sequencing used an Illumina MiSeq. Multiplex PCR with BIOMED2 TRB-A/B primer pools was used to amplify TRB rearrangements. TCRdb took the public reads, trimmed them with fastp at Q25, ran MiXCR for clone calling and kept in-frame beta chains. A single entry per CDR3 protein holds the most common genes and DNA from its merged rows. The sample table shows roughly 4,700 distinct CDR3 sequences, and roughly 33% are seen once. The top ten clonotypes cover less than 30% of the sample. The specimen sequenced was blood. The receptor set was obtained from a human donor who had recovered from COVID-19.

V usage is TRBV7-2 and J usage is TRBJ1-1, with D possibly matching TRBD1 (6 bases). The germline V and J ends were trimmed by 2 bases and 0 bases, with 16 bases remaining between them. CDR1 SGHTA and CDR2 FQGNSA come from the germline V gene. The CDR3 consists of 17 residues. The CDR3 sequence is CASSLRGGRVLNTEAFF. DNA of the CDR3: TGTGCCAGCAGCTTAAGGGGGGGACGGGTTCTGAACACTGAAGCTTTCTTT.

This clonotype was detected only a few times. The V call is TRBV30, the J call TRBJ2-1; 7 bases match TRBD1. CDR1 GTSNPN and CDR2 SVGIG come from the germline V gene (reference sequence). V was clipped by 8 bases and J by 7 bases; unmatched bases: 14. This CDR3 is built from 14 residues. CDR3 nucleotide sequence: TGTGCCAGCAACAGGGGATATTCGTGGAATGAGCAGTTCTTC. The encoded protein is CASNRGYSWNEQFF.

This sequence joins TRBV30 and TRBJ1-1; D is possibly TRBD1 (5 bases). Germline CDR1 reads GTSNPN; CDR2 reads SVGIG (reference sequence). This CDR3 has 14 amino acids. Trimming removed 4 bases at V and 3 bases at J, with 15 bases between. The CDR3 DNA follows: TGTGCCTGGATAGGGGATGGGTTGGACACTGAAGCTTTCTTT. Amino acids: CAWIGDGLDTEAFF.

The chain joins TRBV6-4 to TRBJ2-1; possibly TRBD1 for D (6 bases). Per the germline V gene, CDR1 is MRHNA and CDR2 is SNTAGT. V lost 5 bases and J 0 bases, leaving 8 bases between the germline ends. The CDR3 totals 14 residues. The CDR3 nucleotides read TGTGCCAGCAGTCCGGACAGCTCCTACAATGAGCAGTTCTTC. Its translation: CASSPDSSYNEQFF.

The chain has TRBV10-3 and TRBJ2-3; D may match TRBD1 or TRBD2 (6 bases each). This CDR3 comprises 18 residues. Germline-derived CDR1 and CDR2 are ENHRY and SYGVKD. V lost 0 bases to trimming and J lost 0 bases, with 16 bases between them. DNA for the CDR3: TGTGCCATCAGTGAGTCGTGGGGGCGGGAAACTAGCACAGATACGCAGTATTTT. Translation: CAISESWGRETSTDTQYF.

A word on this clonotype: The junction departs from germline at one end; a sequencing error may be responsible. J is TRBJ2-3 and V is TRBV5-5, with TRBD2 identical over 10 bases. This CDR3 region has 16 residues. Germline lookup yields CDR1 SGHKS and CDR2 YYEKEE (reference sequence). CDR3 amino acids: CASSSGLAASTDTQYF. The CDR3 DNA reads as TGCGCCAGCAGCTCAGGACTAGCGGCCTCCACAGATACGCAGTATTTT.

This chain connects TRBV6-2 or TRBV6-3 to TRBJ1-5; a weak D match, TRBD1 (6 bases). The germline gives CDR1 MNHEY, CDR2 SVGEGT. V was trimmed by 6 bases and J by 9 bases, leaving 21 bases between them. The CDR3 totals 15 residues. In DNA, the CDR3 is TGTGCCAGCAGCCGGGGGGGGCGGCCCCTAGGGCCCCAGCATTTT. This codes for CASSRGGRPLGPQHF.

By its share, this clonotype is medium-sized (0.01 to 0.1%). The chain recombines TRBV6-4 with TRBJ2-2; no firm D call. The CDR3 extends over 13 amino acids. Trimming stripped 2 bases from V and 3 bases from J, with 4 bases between. Germline assignment: CDR1 MRHNA and CDR2 SNTAGT. CDR3 DNA sequence: TGTGCCAGCAGTGACAGGGACACCGGGGAGCTGTTTTTT. This translates into CASSDRDTGELFF.

The V gene is TRBV18, the J gene TRBJ1-2; a weak D match, TRBD1 (5 bases). The germline V and J ends were trimmed by 4 bases and 3 bases, with 12 bases remaining between them. The CDR3 has 14 amino acids. Germline loops: CDR1 KGHSH, CDR2 LQKENI. The CDR3 region has the DNA TGTGCCAGCTCACTGGCCGGGGCCGACTATGGCTACACCTTC. This gives the protein CASSLAGADYGYTF.

V is TRBV5-1 and J is TRBJ1-1; D might be TRBD1 (5 bases). The CDR3 contains 13 residues. Germline CDR1 SGHRS, CDR2 YFSETQ. With 2 bases removed from V and 8 bases from J, the gap between germline ends came to 13 bases. CDR3 nucleotide sequence: TGCGCCAGCAGCTTCGTGGGGACGTCGGAAGCTTTCTTT. It is translated as CASSFVGTSEAFF.

The chain combines TRBV30 with TRBJ1-6, with D possibly matching TRBD1 (5 bases). Germline loops: CDR1 GTSNPN, CDR2 SVGIG (reference sequence). V lost 3 bases and J 0 bases, leaving 12 bases between the germline ends. The CDR3 extends over 16 amino acids. The CDR3 DNA reads as TGTGCCTGGAGGGGACTTGTGAGCTCCTATAATTCACCCCTCCACTTT. Translation gives CAWRGLVSSYNSPLHF.

This chain links TRBV7-2 with TRBJ2-7; tentative D call: TRBD2 (6 bases). CDR3 size: 14 residues. Germline CDR1 reads SGHTA; CDR2 reads FQGNSA. Deletions cut 5 bases from V and 0 bases from J, with 11 bases between. The CDR3 DNA reads as TGTGCCAGCAGCCCAGCGGGCCTCTCCTACGAGCAGTACTTC. It yields the protein CASSPAGLSYEQYF. Supplemented by reference TRBV7-2 and TRBJ2-7, the full variable domain reads GAGVSQSPSNKVTEKGKDVELRCDPISGHTALYWYRQSLGQGLEFLIYFQGNSAPDKSGLPSDRFSAERTGGSVSTLTIQRTQQEDSAVYLCASSPAGLSYEQYFGPGTRLTVT.

The chain recombines TRBV6-1 with TRBJ2-1, with 8 bases lining up with TRBD1. CDR1 MNHNS and CDR2 SASEGT come from the germline V gene. With 4 bases clipped from V and 3 bases from J, the junction kept 11 bases outside the gene matches. This CDR3 has 17 amino acids. The chain's CDR3 is CASSVLSGTGLYNEQFF. The CDR3, as DNA: TGTGCCAGCAGTGTACTATCCGGGACAGGTCTCTACAATGAGCAGTTCTTC.

This chain links TRBV20-1 with TRBJ1-5; TRBD1 agrees at 7 bases. The CDR3 is 12 amino acids. Germline V gives CDR1 DFQATT, CDR2 SNEGSKA (reference sequence). Trimming removed 6 bases from V and 5 bases from J; junction bases left unmatched: 4. CDR3 protein: CSARDSDQPQHF. DNA for the CDR3: TGCAGTGCCAGGGACAGTGATCAGCCCCAGCATTTT.

This clonotype came up a few times. The chain employs TRBV11-2 and TRBJ1-1; a possible D gene is TRBD1 (6 bases). Trimming stripped 0 bases from V and 1 base from J, with 9 bases between. CDR1 is SGHAT, CDR2 FQNNGV, per germline. This CDR3 spans 15 amino acids. The CDR3 DNA follows: TGTGCCAGCAGCTTAGAGGCGGGGGCGAACACTGAAGCTTTCTTT. It is translated as CASSLEAGANTEAFF.

This clonotype turned up a few times. CDR3 region: CASTPHLRRGYEQYF. The CDR3 DNA sequence: TGTGCCAGCACCCCCCACCTGCGGAGGGGCTACGAGCAGTACTTC. The chain employs TRBV6-6 and TRBJ2-7, with D tentatively TRBD2 (6 bases). The CDR3 consists of 15 residues. Trimming took 7 bases from V and 3 from J, leaving 19 bases between them. Looked up from germline, CDR1 is MNHNY and CDR2 is SVGAGI (reference sequence).

CDR3 nucleotides: TGTGCCAGTAGTTGGACTAGCGGGAGTGGAGAGACCCAGTACTTC. It codes for CASSWTSGSGETQYF. V gene TRBV19 combines with J gene TRBJ2-5; 13 nucleotides align to TRBD2. Germline V CDR1 and CDR2: LNHDA, SQIVND (reference sequence). With V trimmed by 5 bases and J by 4 bases, 4 bases remained unmatched. The CDR3 runs 15 residues.